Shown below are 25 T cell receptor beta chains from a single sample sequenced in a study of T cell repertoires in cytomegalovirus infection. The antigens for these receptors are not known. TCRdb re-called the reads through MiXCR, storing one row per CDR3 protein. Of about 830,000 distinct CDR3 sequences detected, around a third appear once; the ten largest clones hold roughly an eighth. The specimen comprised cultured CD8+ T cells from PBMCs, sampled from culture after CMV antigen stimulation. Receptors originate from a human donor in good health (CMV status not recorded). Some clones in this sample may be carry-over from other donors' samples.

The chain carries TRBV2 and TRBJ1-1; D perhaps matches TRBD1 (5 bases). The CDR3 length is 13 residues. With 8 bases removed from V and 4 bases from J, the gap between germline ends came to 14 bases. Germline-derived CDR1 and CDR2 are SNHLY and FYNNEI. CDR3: CASPLAGGTEAFF. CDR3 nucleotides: TGTGCCAGCCCCTTAGCGGGGGGCACTGAAGCTTTCTTT.

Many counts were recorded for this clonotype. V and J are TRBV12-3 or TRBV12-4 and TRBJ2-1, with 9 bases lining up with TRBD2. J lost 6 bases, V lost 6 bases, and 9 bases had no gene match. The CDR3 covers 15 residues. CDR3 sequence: CASRLGAGGPNEQFF. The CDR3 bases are TGTGCCAGCAGACTTGGGGCGGGGGGGCCCAATGAGCAGTTCTTC.

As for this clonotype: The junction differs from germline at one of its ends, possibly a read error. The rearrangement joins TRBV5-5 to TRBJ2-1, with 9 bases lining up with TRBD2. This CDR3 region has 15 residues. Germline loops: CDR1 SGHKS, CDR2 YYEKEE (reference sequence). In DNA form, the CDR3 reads TGTGCCGGCAGCTTGGGAGCGGGGGGCTACAATGAGCAGTTCTTC. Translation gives CAGSLGAGGYNEQFF.

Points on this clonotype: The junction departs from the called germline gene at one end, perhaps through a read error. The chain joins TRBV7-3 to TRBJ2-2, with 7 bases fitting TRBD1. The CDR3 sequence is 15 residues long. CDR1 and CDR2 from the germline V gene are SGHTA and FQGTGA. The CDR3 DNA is TGTGCCGGCAGCTTCACAGGGGCGAACACCGGGGAGCTGTTTTTT. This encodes CAGSFTGANTGELFF. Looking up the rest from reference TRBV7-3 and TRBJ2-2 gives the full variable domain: GAGVSQTPSNKVTEKGKYVELRCDPISGHTALYWYRQSLGQGPEFLIYFQGTGAADDSGLPNDRFFAVRPEGSVSTLKIQRTERGDSAVYLCAGSFTGANTGELFFGEGSRLTVL.

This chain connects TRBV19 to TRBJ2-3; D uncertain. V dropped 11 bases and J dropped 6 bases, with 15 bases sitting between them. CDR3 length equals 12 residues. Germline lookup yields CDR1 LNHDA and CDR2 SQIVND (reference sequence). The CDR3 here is CALGMWPDTQYF. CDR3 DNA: TGTGCCCTAGGAATGTGGCCCGATACGCAGTATTTT.

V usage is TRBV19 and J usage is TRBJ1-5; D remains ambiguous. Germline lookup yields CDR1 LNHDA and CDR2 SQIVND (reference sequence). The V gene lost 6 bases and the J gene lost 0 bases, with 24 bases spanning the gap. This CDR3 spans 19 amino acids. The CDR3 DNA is TGTGCCAGTAGCCTTGTAATACTGAAACCCGGGGTTAGCAATCAGCCCCAGCATTTT. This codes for CASSLVILKPGVSNQPQHF.

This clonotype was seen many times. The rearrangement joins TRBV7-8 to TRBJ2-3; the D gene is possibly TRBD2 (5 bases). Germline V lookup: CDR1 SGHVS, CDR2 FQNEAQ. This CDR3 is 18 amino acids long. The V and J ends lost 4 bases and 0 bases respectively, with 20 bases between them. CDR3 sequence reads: CASSSIPPTRPSTDTQYF. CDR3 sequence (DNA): TGTGCCAGCAGCTCGATACCCCCCACTAGACCTAGCACAGATACGCAGTATTTT.

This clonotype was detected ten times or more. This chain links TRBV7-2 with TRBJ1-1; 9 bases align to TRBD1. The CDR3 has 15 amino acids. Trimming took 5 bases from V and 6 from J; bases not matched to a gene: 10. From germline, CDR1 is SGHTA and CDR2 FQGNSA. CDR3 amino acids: CASSVGTGLLAEAFF. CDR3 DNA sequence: TGTGCCAGCAGCGTCGGGACAGGGCTGTTAGCTGAAGCTTTCTTT.

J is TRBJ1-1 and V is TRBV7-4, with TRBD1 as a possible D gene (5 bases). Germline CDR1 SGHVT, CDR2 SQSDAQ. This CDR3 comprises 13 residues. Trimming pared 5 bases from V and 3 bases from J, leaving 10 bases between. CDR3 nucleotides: TGTGCCAGCAGCGGTTGGGGGGACACTGAAGCTTTCTTT. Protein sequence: CASSGWGDTEAFF.

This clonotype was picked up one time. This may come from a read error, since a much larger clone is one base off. The CDR3 DNA sequence: TGTGCCAGCAGCCCTGGGAGGGGGAGCTCCTACGAGCAGTACGTC. This sequence encodes CASSPGRGSSYEQYV. This sequence joins TRBV7-2 and TRBJ2-7, with D maybe TRBD2 (7 bases). Germline assignment: CDR1 SGHTA and CDR2 FQGNSA. V lost 5 bases and J lost 0, with 14 bases in between. This CDR3 has 15 amino acids.

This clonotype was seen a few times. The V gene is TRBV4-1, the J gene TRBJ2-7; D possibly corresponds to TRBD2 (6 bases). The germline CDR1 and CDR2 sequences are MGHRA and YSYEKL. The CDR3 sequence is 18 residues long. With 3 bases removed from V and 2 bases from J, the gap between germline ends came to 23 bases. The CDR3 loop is CASSQNLPGNGGTYEQYF. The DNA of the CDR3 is TGCGCCAGCAGCCAGAACCTCCCTGGTAACGGGGGAACCTACGAGCAGTACTTC.

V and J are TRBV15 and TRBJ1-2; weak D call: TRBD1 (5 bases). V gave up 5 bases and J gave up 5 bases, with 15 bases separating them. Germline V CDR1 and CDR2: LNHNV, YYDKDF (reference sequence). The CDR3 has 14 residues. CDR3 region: CATSRTPLFYGYTF. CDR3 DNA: TGTGCCACCAGCCGGACACCCTTGTTTTATGGCTACACCTTC.

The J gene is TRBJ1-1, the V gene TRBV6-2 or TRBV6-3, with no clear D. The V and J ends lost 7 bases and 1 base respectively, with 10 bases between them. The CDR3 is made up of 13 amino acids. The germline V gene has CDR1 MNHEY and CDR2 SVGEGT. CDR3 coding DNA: TGTGCCAGCACGGAGTTTAAGAACACTGAAGCTTTCTTT. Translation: CASTEFKNTEAFF.

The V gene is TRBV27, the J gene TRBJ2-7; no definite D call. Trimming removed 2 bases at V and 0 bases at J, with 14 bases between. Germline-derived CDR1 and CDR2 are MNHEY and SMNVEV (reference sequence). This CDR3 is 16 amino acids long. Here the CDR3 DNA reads TGTGCCAGCAGTTTAGGTATCACGGATAGCTCCTACGAGCAGTACTTC. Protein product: CASSLGITDSSYEQYF.

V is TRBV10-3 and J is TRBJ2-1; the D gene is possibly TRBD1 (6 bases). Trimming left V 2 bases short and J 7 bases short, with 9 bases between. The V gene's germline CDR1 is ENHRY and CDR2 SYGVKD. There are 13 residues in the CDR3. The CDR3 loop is CAISEPGVNEQFF. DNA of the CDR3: TGTGCCATCAGTGAGCCAGGGGTTAATGAGCAGTTCTTC.

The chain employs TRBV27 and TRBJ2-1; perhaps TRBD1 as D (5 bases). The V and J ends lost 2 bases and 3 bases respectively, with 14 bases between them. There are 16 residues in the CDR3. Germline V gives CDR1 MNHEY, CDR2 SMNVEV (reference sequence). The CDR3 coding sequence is TGTGCCAGCAGTTTAGCCGCAGGGCCTTTCTACAATGAGCAGTTCTTC. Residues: CASSLAAGPFYNEQFF.

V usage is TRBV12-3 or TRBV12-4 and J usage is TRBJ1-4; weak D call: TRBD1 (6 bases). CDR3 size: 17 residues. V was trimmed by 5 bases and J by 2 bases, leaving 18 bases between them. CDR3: CASSRLSLQGTNEKLFF. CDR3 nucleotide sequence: TGTGCCAGCAGTCGACTATCATTACAGGGCACTAATGAAAAACTGTTTTTT.

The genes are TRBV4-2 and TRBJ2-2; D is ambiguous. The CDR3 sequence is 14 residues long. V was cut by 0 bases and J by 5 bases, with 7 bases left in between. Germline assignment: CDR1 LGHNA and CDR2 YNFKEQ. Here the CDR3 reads CASSQDRQTGELFF. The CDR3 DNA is TGTGCCAGCAGCCAAGACAGGCAAACCGGGGAGCTGTTTTTT.

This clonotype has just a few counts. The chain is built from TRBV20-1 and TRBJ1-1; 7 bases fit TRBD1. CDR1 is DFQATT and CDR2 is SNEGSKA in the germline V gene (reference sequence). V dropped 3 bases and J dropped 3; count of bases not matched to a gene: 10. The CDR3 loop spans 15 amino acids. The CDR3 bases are TGCAGTGCTAGTCCGGGACAGAGCGATGACACTGAAGCTTTCTTT. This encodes CSASPGQSDDTEAFF.

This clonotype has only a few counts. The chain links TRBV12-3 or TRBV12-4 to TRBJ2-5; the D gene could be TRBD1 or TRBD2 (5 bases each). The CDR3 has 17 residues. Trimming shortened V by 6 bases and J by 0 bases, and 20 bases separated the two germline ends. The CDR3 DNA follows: TGTGCCAGCAGCCCTACGGACCGGGACCTATACCAAGAGACCCAGTACTTC. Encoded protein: CASSPTDRDLYQETQYF.

The CDR3 DNA reads TGTGCCAGCAGCTTCCTAGTGGGGACTAGCTCAACCAGCACAGATACGCAGTATTTT. It encodes CASSFLVGTSSTSTDTQYF. The chain links TRBV7-9 to TRBJ2-3, with 9 bases that match TRBD2. The length of the CDR3 is 19 residues. The V and J ends lost 3 bases and 0 bases, in that order; junction bases with no gene match: 13. From germline, CDR1 is SEHNR and CDR2 FQNEAQ (reference sequence).

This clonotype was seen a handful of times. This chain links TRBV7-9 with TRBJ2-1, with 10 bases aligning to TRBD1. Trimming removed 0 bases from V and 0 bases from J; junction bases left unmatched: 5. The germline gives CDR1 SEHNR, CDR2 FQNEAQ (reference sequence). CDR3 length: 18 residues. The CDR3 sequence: CASSLAGTGALSYNEQFF. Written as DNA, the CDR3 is TGTGCCAGCAGCTTAGCTGGGACAGGGGCCCTCTCCTACAATGAGCAGTTCTTC.

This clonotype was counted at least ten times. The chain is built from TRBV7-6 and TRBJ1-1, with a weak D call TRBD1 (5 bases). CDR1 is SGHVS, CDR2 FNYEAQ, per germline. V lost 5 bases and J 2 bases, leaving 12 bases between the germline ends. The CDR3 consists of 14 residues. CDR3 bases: TGTGCCAGCAGCGAAGGGGTCTCTAACACTGAAGCTTTCTTT. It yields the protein CASSEGVSNTEAFF. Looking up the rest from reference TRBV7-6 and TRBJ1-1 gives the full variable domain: GAGVSQSPRYKVTKRGQDVALRCDPISGHVSLYWYRQALGQGPEFLTYFNYEAQQDKSGLPNDRFSAERPEGSISTLTIQRTEQRDSAMYRCASSEGVSNTEAFFGQGTRLTVV.

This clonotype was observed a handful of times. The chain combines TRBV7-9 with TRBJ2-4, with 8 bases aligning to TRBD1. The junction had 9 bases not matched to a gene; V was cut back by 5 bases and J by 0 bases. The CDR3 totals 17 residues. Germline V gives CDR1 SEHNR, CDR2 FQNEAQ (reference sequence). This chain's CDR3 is CASSDASGGLAKNIQYF. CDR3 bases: TGTGCCAGCAGCGACGCCTCAGGGGGCTTAGCCAAAAACATTCAGTACTTC.

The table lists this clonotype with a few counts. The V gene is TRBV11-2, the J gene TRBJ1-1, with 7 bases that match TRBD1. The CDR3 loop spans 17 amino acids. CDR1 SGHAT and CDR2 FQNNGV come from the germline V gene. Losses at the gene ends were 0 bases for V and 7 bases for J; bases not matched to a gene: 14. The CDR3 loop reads CASSLEVGRGHRDEAFF. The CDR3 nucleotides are TGTGCCAGCAGCTTAGAGGTTGGTAGGGGGCATCGGGATGAAGCTTTCTTT. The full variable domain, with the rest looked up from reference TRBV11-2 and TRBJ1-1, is EAGVAQSPRYKIIEKRQSVAFWCNPISGHATLYWYQQILGQGPKLLIQFQNNGVVDDSQLPKDRFSAERLKGVDSTLKIQPAKLEDSAVYLCASSLEVGRGHRDEAFFGQGTRLTVV.